Listed below are T cell receptor beta chains from one sample, sequenced in a study of T cells in Graves' hyperthyroidism and ophthalmopathy. Each CDR3 protein is one row after TCRdb ran MiXCR on the multiplex PCR reads. The table lists over 150,000 distinct CDR3 sequences, approximately 16% of them singletons. Sequenced input: blood. Receptor source: a woman aged 50 to 60 with Graves' hyperthyroidism. The CDR3 runs from the conserved cysteine through the conserved F or W. The D gene is left open where the match is weak. Where a row states a size, it is once, few, many or the class of an expanded clone; other rows omit it.

V	size	J	D	DNA	CDR3
TRBV4-2	many	TRBJ2-7	TRBD1	TGTGCCAGCAGCCAGACAGGGAGCTCCTACGAGCAGTACTTC	CASSQTGSSYEQYF
TRBV6-1	many	TRBJ1-2	NA	TGTGCCAGCAGTTCTTGGGGAGCTAACTATGGCTACACCTTC	CASSSWGANYGYTF
TRBV12-3/TRBV12-4	few	TRBJ2-6	NA	TGTGCCAGCAGTTCCAACCTCCAGGGACTCTCTGGGGCCAACGTCCTGACTTTC	CASSSNLQGLSGANVLTF
TRBV5-1	NA	TRBJ2-1	NA	TGCGCCAGCAGCTTGATAAGGGGCTCGTACAGTGAGCAGTTCTTC	CASSLIRGSYSEQFF
TRBV20-1	many	TRBJ2-1	TRBD2	TGCAGTGCTAGGCTAGCGGGTAACAATGAGCAGTTCTTC	CSARLAGNNEQFF
TRBV11-2	NA	TRBJ1-6	NA	TGTGCCAGCCGGGACCTTGATAATTCACCCCTCCACTTT	CASRDLDNSPLHF
TRBV20-1	NA	TRBJ2-1	NA	TGCAGTGCTAACCCCAGCTGGGGGGCCGGCGGGGAGCAGTTCTTC	CSANPSWGAGGEQFF
TRBV7-9	NA	TRBJ1-1	NA	TGTGCCAGCAGCACACAAACGGGGAACACTGAAGCTTTCTTT	CASSTQTGNTEAFF
TRBV20-1	many	TRBJ2-1	TRBD2	TGCAGTGCTCCTCGGGGTAGCGGGTTCACCTACAATGAGCAGTTCTTC	CSAPRGSGFTYNEQFF
TRBV27	many	TRBJ1-2	NA	TGTGCCAGCAGTTTGGGGCAGGGTTATGGCTACACCTTC	CASSLGQGYGYTF
TRBV12-3/TRBV12-4	many	TRBJ2-7	NA	TGTGCCAGCAGTTTGGACCCACGGGCTCTCGAGCAGTACTTC	CASSLDPRALEQYF
TRBV7-9	many	TRBJ2-1	NA	TGTGCCAGCAGCTTGAACGTAGGCCGGCACAATGAGCAGTTCTTC	CASSLNVGRHNEQFF
TRBV2	many	TRBJ2-6	NA	TGTGCCAGCAGGCTACAGTTGCTCTCTGGGGCCAACGTCCTGACTTTC	CASRLQLLSGANVLTF
TRBV7-2	NA	TRBJ2-7	NA	TGTGCCAGCAGTTTAGTTAGGGGGTCCAGTGGGTCCTACGAGCAGTACTTC	CASSLVRGSSGSYEQYF
TRBV18	few	TRBJ2-3	TRBD1	TGTGCCAGCTCACCTTTTCTCCGGGACAGGGACCGGCCAGATACGCAGTATTTT	CASSPFLRDRDRPDTQYF
TRBV27	few	TRBJ2-1	TRBD2	TGTGCCAGCAGTTTAACCGGGACTAGCGCTAATGAGCAGTTCTTC	CASSLTGTSANEQFF
TRBV20-1	many	TRBJ2-3	TRBD2	TGCAGTGCTGGACTAGCGGGAGTGGTTGGCACAGATACGCAGTATTTT	CSAGLAGVVGTDTQYF
TRBV4-1	many	TRBJ2-7	NA	TGCGCCAGCAGCTCAGCAGCCTCCTACGAGCAGTACTTC	CASSSAASYEQYF
TRBV2	once	TRBJ1-4	NA	TGTGCCAGCAGTTATCCCCCTAATGAAAAACTGTTTTTT	CASSYPPNEKLFF
TRBV30	many	TRBJ2-1	TRBD2	TGTGCCTGGTCTCTAGCGGGAGGCAATGAGCAGTTCTTC	CAWSLAGGNEQFF